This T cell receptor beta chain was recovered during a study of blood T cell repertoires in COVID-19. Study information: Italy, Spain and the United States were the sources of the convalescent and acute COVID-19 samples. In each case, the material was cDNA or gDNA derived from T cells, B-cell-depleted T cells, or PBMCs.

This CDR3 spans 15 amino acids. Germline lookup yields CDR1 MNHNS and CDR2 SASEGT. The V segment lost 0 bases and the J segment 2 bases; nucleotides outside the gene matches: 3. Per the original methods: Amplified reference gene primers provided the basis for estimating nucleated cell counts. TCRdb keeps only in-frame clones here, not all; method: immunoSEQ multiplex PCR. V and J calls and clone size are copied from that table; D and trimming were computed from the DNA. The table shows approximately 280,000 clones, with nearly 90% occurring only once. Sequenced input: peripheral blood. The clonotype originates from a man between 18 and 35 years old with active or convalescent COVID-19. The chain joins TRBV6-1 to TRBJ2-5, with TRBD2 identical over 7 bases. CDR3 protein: CASSEAGGGQETQYF. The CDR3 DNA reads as TGTGCCAGCAGTGAAGCGGGCGGGGGTCAAGAGACCCAGTACTTC.